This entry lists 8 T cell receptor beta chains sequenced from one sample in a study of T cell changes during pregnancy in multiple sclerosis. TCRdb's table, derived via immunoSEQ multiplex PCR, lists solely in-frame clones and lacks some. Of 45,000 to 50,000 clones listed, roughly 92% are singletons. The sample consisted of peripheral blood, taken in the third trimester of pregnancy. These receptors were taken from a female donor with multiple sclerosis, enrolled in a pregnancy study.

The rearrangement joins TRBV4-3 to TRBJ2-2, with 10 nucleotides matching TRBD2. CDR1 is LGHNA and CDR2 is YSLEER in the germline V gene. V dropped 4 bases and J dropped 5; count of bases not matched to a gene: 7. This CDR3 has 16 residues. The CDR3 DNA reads TGCGCCAGCAGCCCAAGCGGGAGGGCCGGTACCGGGGAGCTGTTTTTT. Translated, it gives CASSPSGRAGTGELFF.

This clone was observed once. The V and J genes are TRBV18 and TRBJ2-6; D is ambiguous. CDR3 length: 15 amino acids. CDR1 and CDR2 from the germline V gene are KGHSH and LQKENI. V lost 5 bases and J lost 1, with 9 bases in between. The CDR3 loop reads CASSSSRSGANVLTF. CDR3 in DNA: TGTGCCAGCTCATCCTCTAGGTCTGGGGCCAACGTCCTGACTTTC.

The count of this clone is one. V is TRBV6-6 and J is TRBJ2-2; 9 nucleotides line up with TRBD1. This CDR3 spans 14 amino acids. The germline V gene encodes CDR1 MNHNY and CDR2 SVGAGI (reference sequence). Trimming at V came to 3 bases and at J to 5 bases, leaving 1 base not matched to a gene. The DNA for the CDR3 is TGTGCCAGCAGTTATGACAGGGGGACCGGGGAGCTGTTTTTT. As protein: CASSYDRGTGELFF.

This CDR3 is CATGRVRLGDTEAFF. Written as DNA, the CDR3 is TGTGCCACCGGGAGGGTGCGCCTAGGGGACACTGAAGCTTTCTTT. The chain recombines TRBV6-1 with TRBJ1-1; tentative D call: TRBD1 (5 bases). Deletions cut 10 bases from V and 3 bases from J, with 21 bases between. CDR3 length equals 15 residues. The germline V gene encodes CDR1 MNHNS and CDR2 SASEGT.

The CDR3 DNA is TGTGCCAGCAGTCCGGGACTAGCGGGAGGGCCGTACAATGAGCAGTTCTTC. Translation gives CASSPGLAGGPYNEQFF. This chain connects TRBV2 to TRBJ2-1; 16 nucleotides line up with TRBD2. This CDR3 is built from 17 residues. With V trimmed by 5 bases and J by 4 bases, 5 bases remained unmatched. The germline gives CDR1 SNHLY, CDR2 FYNNEI.

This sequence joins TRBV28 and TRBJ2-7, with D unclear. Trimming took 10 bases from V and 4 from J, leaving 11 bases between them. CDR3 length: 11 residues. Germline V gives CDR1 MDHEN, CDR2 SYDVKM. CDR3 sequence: CATLTSYEQYF. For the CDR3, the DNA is TGTGCCACCCTGACATCTTACGAGCAGTACTTC.

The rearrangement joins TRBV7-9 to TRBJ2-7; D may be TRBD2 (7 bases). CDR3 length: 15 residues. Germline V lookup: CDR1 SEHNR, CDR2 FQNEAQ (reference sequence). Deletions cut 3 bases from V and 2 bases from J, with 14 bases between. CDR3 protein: CASSLRLGGAYEQYF. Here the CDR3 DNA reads TGTGCCAGCAGCTTGAGACTAGGGGGGGCCTACGAGCAGTACTTC.

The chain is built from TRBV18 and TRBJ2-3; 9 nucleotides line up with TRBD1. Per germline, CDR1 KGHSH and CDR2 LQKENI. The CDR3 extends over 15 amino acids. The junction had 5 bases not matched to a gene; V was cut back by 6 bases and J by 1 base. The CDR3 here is CASSRQGGGTDTQYF. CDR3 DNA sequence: TGTGCCAGCTCGCGACAGGGGGGGGGCACAGATACGCAGTATTTT.